This T cell receptor beta chain was captured in a study of response to subunit inactivated influenza vaccine. Study conclusions and caveats: The authors offered the suggestion that each seasonal influenza vaccination recruits few new T cells.

For this clonotype: What it binds is not known.

Each CDR3 protein is one row after TCRdb ran MiXCR on the RT-PCR reads. The sample holds about 530,000 distinct CDR3 sequences, 12% seen once. This sequence was found in a man aged 45 to 65 who received an inactivated influenza vaccine. Source: PBMCs from blood, taken on the day of vaccination.

CDR3 sequence reads: CASSTPQGQLAKNIQYF. CDR3 bases: TGTGCCAGCAGCACACCTCAGGGACAACTAGCCAAAAACATTCAGTACTTC. V gene TRBV7-9 combines with J gene TRBJ2-4, with D possibly matching TRBD1 (6 bases). CDR3 length equals 17 residues. V lost 5 bases and J lost 0, with 17 bases in between. From germline, CDR1 is SEHNR and CDR2 FQNEAQ (reference sequence).